Listed below are T cell receptor beta chains from one sample, sequenced in a study of cytomegalovirus exposure and HLA in healthy donors. Sequencing was performed with immunoSEQ multiplex PCR; in TCRdb, only in-frame clones are kept and a portion is missing. Among 170,000 or so clones listed, approximately 88% were seen once. The sequenced sample was PBMCs. The receptors were gathered from a boy younger than 10 in good health and CMV-seronegative. Each CDR3 is given with its conserved first and last residue. Each record gives: J gene, V gene, clone size, CDR3 protein. Clone size is not always given. Where it is, it says once, few, many or a class for expanded clones.

j_gene: TRBJ1-1
v_gene: TRBV30
abundance: NA
CDR3aa: CAWSPTGTEAFF

j_gene: TRBJ1-5
v_gene: TRBV21-1
abundance: NA
CDR3aa: CASSNLTYSNQPQHF

j_gene: TRBJ1-2
v_gene: TRBV10-3
abundance: NA
CDR3aa: CAISEAPTVGYTF

j_gene: TRBJ2-1
v_gene: TRBV18
abundance: NA
CDR3aa: CASSPDIQLSYNEQFF

j_gene: TRBJ2-7
v_gene: TRBV27
abundance: NA
CDR3aa: CASSSGLLMSEQYF

j_gene: TRBJ2-3
v_gene: TRBV7-9
abundance: NA
CDR3aa: CASSPLEDTQYF

j_gene: TRBJ1-5
v_gene: TRBV5-5
abundance: NA
CDR3aa: CASSFSSNQPQHF

j_gene: TRBJ2-6
v_gene: TRBV27
abundance: NA
CDR3aa: CASSFKSRDRGTGANVLTF

j_gene: TRBJ2-6
v_gene: TRBV5-1
abundance: NA
CDR3aa: CASSLPIDSGANVLTF

j_gene: TRBJ2-7
v_gene: TRBV5-6
abundance: NA
CDR3aa: CASSLSGNSYEQYF

j_gene: TRBJ2-2
v_gene: TRBV6-5
abundance: few
CDR3aa: CASRRLAGVLGELFF

j_gene: TRBJ1-5
v_gene: TRBV28
abundance: NA
CDR3aa: CASSPRLGAHQPQHF

j_gene: TRBJ2-5
v_gene: TRBV4-1
abundance: NA
CDR3aa: CASSLLNLAGGWGTQYF

j_gene: TRBJ2-4
v_gene: TRBV5-1
abundance: NA
CDR3aa: CASSLALVGTNPQNIQYF

j_gene: TRBJ1-1
v_gene: TRBV28
abundance: NA
CDR3aa: CACFGGEGPFEAFF

j_gene: TRBJ1-3
v_gene: TRBV19
abundance: NA
CDR3aa: CASAGTGGNGNTIYF

j_gene: TRBJ1-5
v_gene: TRBV7-9
abundance: few
CDR3aa: CASSLDSRLDQPQHF

j_gene: TRBJ2-3
v_gene: TRBV6-1
abundance: NA
CDR3aa: CASSPTGADTQYF

j_gene: TRBJ2-3
v_gene: TRBV21-1
abundance: NA
CDR3aa: CASSKEAASTDTQYF

j_gene: TRBJ2-3
v_gene: TRBV5-1
abundance: NA
CDR3aa: CASSLMRGSTDTQYF

j_gene: TRBJ2-7
v_gene: TRBV29-1
abundance: NA
CDR3aa: CSVEGGDSYEQYF

j_gene: TRBJ2-5
v_gene: TRBV5-1
abundance: NA
CDR3aa: CASSLVGLAGVGKQETQYF

j_gene: TRBJ2-3
v_gene: TRBV7-9
abundance: NA
CDR3aa: CASSLRFAGVFTDTQYF

j_gene: TRBJ2-2
v_gene: TRBV11-2
abundance: NA
CDR3aa: CASSFSRQGNAGELFF

j_gene: TRBJ2-3
v_gene: TRBV11-3
abundance: NA
CDR3aa: CASSSFPGSTDTQYF

j_gene: TRBJ1-3
v_gene: TRBV5-6
abundance: NA
CDR3aa: CASSRGQSSGNTIYF

j_gene: TRBJ1-1
v_gene: TRBV10-3
abundance: NA
CDR3aa: CAISGLQGGQTEAFF

j_gene: TRBJ1-3
v_gene: TRBV7-2
abundance: NA
CDR3aa: CASSPPPTGAGNTIYF

j_gene: TRBJ2-7
v_gene: TRBV10-3
abundance: NA
CDR3aa: CAINRGEDYEQYF

j_gene: TRBJ2-4
v_gene: TRBV18
abundance: NA
CDR3aa: CASSPSPGQGAKNIQYF

j_gene: TRBJ1-2
v_gene: TRBV5-1
abundance: NA
CDR3aa: CASSLGQGAYGYTF

j_gene: TRBJ2-7
v_gene: TRBV11-1
abundance: once
CDR3aa: CASSLAPGGRNF

j_gene: TRBJ2-2
v_gene: TRBV18
abundance: NA
CDR3aa: CASSPTSGNTGELFF

j_gene: TRBJ1-2
v_gene: TRBV11-2
abundance: NA
CDR3aa: CASSHFRDRDFYGYTF

j_gene: TRBJ1-4
v_gene: TRBV9
abundance: NA
CDR3aa: CASSLDTTNEKLFF

j_gene: TRBJ1-2
v_gene: TRBV11-2
abundance: NA
CDR3aa: CASSTNKFNYGYTF

j_gene: TRBJ2-1
v_gene: TRBV10-1
abundance: NA
CDR3aa: CASSELAGGGDEQFF

j_gene: TRBJ2-7
v_gene: TRBV10-3
abundance: NA
CDR3aa: CAISASPGVGEQYF

j_gene: TRBJ1-5
v_gene: TRBV28
abundance: NA
CDR3aa: CASWTGAFNQPQHF

j_gene: TRBJ1-5
v_gene: TRBV2
abundance: NA
CDR3aa: CASSGGGNRDQPQHF

j_gene: TRBJ1-2
v_gene: TRBV10-1
abundance: once
CDR3aa: CASSESADYGYTF

j_gene: TRBJ2-1
v_gene: TRBV4-1
abundance: NA
CDR3aa: CASSQHAGLLVVNEQFF

j_gene: TRBJ2-7
v_gene: TRBV13
abundance: NA
CDR3aa: CASSFQGAYEQYF

j_gene: TRBJ2-7
v_gene: TRBV5-1
abundance: NA
CDR3aa: CASRREQREQYF

j_gene: TRBJ1-1
v_gene: TRBV18
abundance: NA
CDR3aa: CASANALLNTEAFF

j_gene: TRBJ2-7
v_gene: TRBV27
abundance: NA
CDR3aa: CASRILPGGSYEQYF

j_gene: TRBJ2-7
v_gene: TRBV27
abundance: NA
CDR3aa: CASSFSSGTVSYEQYF

j_gene: TRBJ2-5
v_gene: TRBV25-1
abundance: NA
CDR3aa: CASSEGGTSGQETQYF

j_gene: TRBJ2-7
v_gene: TRBV5-1
abundance: NA
CDR3aa: CASSPDRSSYEQYF

j_gene: TRBJ2-1
v_gene: TRBV5-1
abundance: NA
CDR3aa: CASSLDGRARIYNEQFF

j_gene: TRBJ2-1
v_gene: TRBV29-1
abundance: NA
CDR3aa: CSVDGLAGENAHSYNEQFF

j_gene: TRBJ1-2
v_gene: TRBV28
abundance: NA
CDR3aa: CASSFPEPRGYTF